The next 27 T cell receptor beta chains were all read from a single sample in a study of radiotherapy plus CTLA-4 blockade in lung cancer. Data came from immunoSEQ multiplex PCR; TCRdb stores just in-frame clones and leaves some out. The table includes tens of thousands of clones, approximately 85% detected once. Sequencing was performed on peripheral blood, taken from a patient treated with radiotherapy plus ipilimumab. The receptors shown here come from a human donor with non-small cell lung cancer whose response to radiotherapy plus ipilimumab could not be evaluated.

This clone has a handful of counts. This chain connects TRBV29-1 to TRBJ2-1, with 11 bases that match TRBD2. V was clipped by 3 bases and J by 9 bases; unmatched bases: 13. Germline assignment: CDR1 SQVTM and CDR2 ANQGSEA. CDR3 size: 16 residues. DNA for the CDR3: TGCAGCGTTGACCGACGTGATAGCGGGAGGGCCGGTGAGCAGTTCTTC. Protein product: CSVDRRDSGRAGEQFF.

The chain links TRBV5-1 to TRBJ2-7; TRBD1 matches 7 bases. Trimming at V came to 4 bases and at J to 0 bases, leaving 7 bases not matched to a gene. CDR3 length: 15 amino acids. CDR1 is SGHRS and CDR2 is YFSETQ in the germline V gene. The CDR3 region has the DNA TGCGCCAGCAGCAGGGGACAGACACCCTCCTACGAGCAGTACTTC. Its translation: CASSRGQTPSYEQYF. The variable domain in full, completed from reference TRBV5-1 and TRBJ2-7, reads KAGVTQTPRYLIKTRGQQVTLSCSPISGHRSVSWYQQTPGQGLQFLFEYFSETQRNKGNFPGRFSGRQFSNSRSEMNVSTLELGDSALYLCASSRGQTPSYEQYFGPGTRLTVT.

The chain has TRBV28 and TRBJ2-2; no clear D. Germline CDR1 MDHEN, CDR2 SYDVKM. CDR3 length: 16 amino acids. The ends were cut back, 3 bases at V and 0 bases at J, with 11 bases in the middle. CDR3 sequence reads: CASSLFDTANTGELFF. CDR3 coding DNA: TGTGCCAGCAGTTTGTTTGACACCGCGAACACCGGGGAGCTGTTTTTT.

This clone has only a few counts. The chain combines TRBV6-5 with TRBJ1-5; D gene ambiguous. The CDR3 is 15 residues long. Germline V gives CDR1 MNHEY, CDR2 SVGAGI. V lost 6 bases, J lost 5 bases, and 17 bases lay in between. CDR3: CASSPGGFSDQPQHF. Written as DNA, the CDR3 is TGTGCCAGCAGCCCGGGCGGGTTTTCGGATCAGCCCCAGCATTTT.

The sample holds a few counts of this clone. In nucleotides, the CDR3 is TGCGCCAGCAGCCAAGGGGGGGGCGCCGAGACATTCTTT. Amino acid sequence: CASSQGGGAETFF. V usage is TRBV4-1 and J usage is TRBJ1-1, with a tentative D call TRBD1 (6 bases). Per the germline V gene, CDR1 is MGHRA and CDR2 is YSYEKL. Trimming pared 1 base from V and 14 bases from J, leaving 17 bases between. The CDR3 contains 13 residues.

This chain connects TRBV4-1 to TRBJ1-5; TRBD1 aligns across 12 bases. The germline V gene has CDR1 MGHRA and CDR2 YSYEKL. V gave up 3 bases and J gave up 7 bases; unmatched junction bases: 4. CDR3 size: 15 residues. The CDR3 is CASSQGTGGWQPQHF. In DNA form, the CDR3 reads TGCGCCAGCAGCCAGGGGACAGGGGGCTGGCAGCCCCAGCATTTT.

In its sample, this clone was seen once. This chain joins TRBV7-9 and TRBJ1-1; D might be TRBD1 (6 bases). V was trimmed by 5 bases and J by 5 bases, leaving 18 bases between them. Looked up from germline, CDR1 is SEHNR and CDR2 is FQNEAQ (reference sequence). The CDR3 spans 15 residues. CDR3 nucleotides: TGTGCCAGCAGCCGTTCAGGGGAGTTGATAACTGAAGCTTTCTTT. Amino acids: CASSRSGELITEAFF.

The chain uses TRBV9 and TRBJ2-3; 8 positions agree with TRBD1. CDR3 size: 16 residues. Per the germline V gene, CDR1 is SGDLS and CDR2 is YYNGEE. Trimming took 3 bases from V and 0 from J; bases not matched to a gene: 6. The CDR3 reads CASSATDRVSTDTQYF. The CDR3 DNA reads TGTGCCAGCAGCGCAACGGACAGGGTGAGCACAGATACGCAGTATTTT.

The chain uses TRBV7-2 and TRBJ1-2, with D uncertain. V lost 1 base to trimming and J lost 6 bases, with 12 bases between them. Per germline, CDR1 SGHTA and CDR2 FQGNSA. The CDR3 consists of 14 residues. CDR3 nucleotides: TGTGCCAGCAGCTTAGGCCCGGAGGCACATGGCTACACCTTC. It is translated as CASSLGPEAHGYTF.

This clone was found a few times. The chain links TRBV19 to TRBJ1-5; D gene uncertain. Germline V CDR1 and CDR2: LNHDA, SQIVND (reference sequence). There are 15 residues in the CDR3. Trimming removed 1 base at V and 0 bases at J, with 7 bases between. CDR3 nucleotide sequence: TGTGCCAGTAGTATAGTCGGCGGTAGCAATCAGCCCCAGCATTTT. This encodes CASSIVGGSNQPQHF.

The chain employs TRBV5-6 and TRBJ2-7, with D possibly TRBD1 on 7 matching bases. V was cut by 5 bases and J by 3 bases, with 12 bases left in between. The CDR3 covers 13 residues. The germline V gene encodes CDR1 SGHDT and CDR2 YYEEEE. CDR3 protein: CASRFRGDYEQYF. The CDR3 nucleotides are TGTGCCAGCAGATTCAGGGGGGACTACGAGCAGTACTTC.

The rearrangement uses TRBV9 and TRBJ1-5, with D possibly being TRBD1 (6 bases). The CDR3 runs to 14 residues. CDR1 SGDLS and CDR2 YYNGEE come from the germline V gene. V lost 0 bases and J lost 6, with 10 bases in between. This CDR3 reads CASSVGRGGQPQHF. CDR3 nucleotides: TGTGCCAGCAGCGTAGGCAGGGGCGGTCAGCCCCAGCATTTT.

The sample holds one count of this clone. The chain recombines TRBV6-5 with TRBJ1-2, with TRBD1 matching over 7 bases. The germline gives CDR1 MNHEY, CDR2 SVGAGI. The CDR3 spans 15 residues. With V trimmed by 2 bases and J by 4 bases, 7 bases remained unmatched. In DNA form, the CDR3 reads TGTGCCAGCAGTTACGGGACAGAATCTTTCTATGGCTACACCTTC. Translating it yields CASSYGTESFYGYTF.

This chain joins TRBV9 and TRBJ2-3; tentative D call: TRBD2 (5 bases). In germline, CDR1 is SGDLS, CDR2 YYNGEE. CDR3 size: 14 residues. V lost 4 bases and J 2 bases, leaving 11 bases between the germline ends. In DNA form, the CDR3 reads TGTGCCAGCAGCAGAACGGGGATCACAGATACGCAGTATTTT. Protein: CASSRTGITDTQYF.

A remark on this clone: Other DNA sequences in this sample translate to the same CDR3. This sequence joins TRBV28 and TRBJ1-5; tentative D call: TRBD1 (5 bases). V dropped 5 bases and J dropped 1 base, with 15 bases sitting between them. Germline lookup yields CDR1 MDHEN and CDR2 SYDVKM. The length of the CDR3 is 16 residues. The CDR3 DNA is TGTGCCAGCAGTCCCGGGGGAGGGTGGAGCAATCAGCCCCAGCATTTT. As protein: CASSPGGGWSNQPQHF.

The chain joins TRBV9 to TRBJ2-1; the D gene is possibly TRBD2 (6 bases). CDR1 and CDR2 from the germline V gene are SGDLS and YYNGEE. V was pared by 3 bases and J by 5 bases, with 12 bases between. The CDR3 runs 14 residues. CDR3 sequence (DNA): TGTGCCAGCAGCGCGGGGACTTTAAACAATGAGCAGTTCTTC. This codes for CASSAGTLNNEQFF.

This clone was counted a single time. The CDR3 loop reads CASSFGQGDYEQYF. The CDR3 bases are TGTGCCAGCAGCTTTGGGCAGGGTGACTACGAGCAGTACTTC. The chain joins TRBV7-6 to TRBJ2-7; D is perhaps TRBD1 (5 bases). The V and J ends lost 3 bases and 3 bases respectively, with 12 bases between them. Looked up from germline, CDR1 is SGHVS and CDR2 is FNYEAQ. The CDR3 has 14 residues.

This rearrangement joins TRBV19 to TRBJ2-6, with TRBD1 matching 8 bases. The CDR3 is 16 amino acids. V dropped 3 bases and J dropped 7; count of bases not matched to a gene: 8. The germline gives CDR1 LNHDA, CDR2 SQIVND (reference sequence). DNA for the CDR3: TGTGCCAGTAGTATCCGGACAGGGTTTAGTGCCAACGTCCTGACTTTC. Translation gives CASSIRTGFSANVLTF.

The V gene is TRBV7-9, the J gene TRBJ1-1; D gene ambiguous. The CDR3 length is 15 residues. V lost 6 bases, J lost 3 bases, and 17 bases lay in between. Germline lookup yields CDR1 SEHNR and CDR2 FQNEAQ (reference sequence). In DNA, the CDR3 is TGTGCCAGCAGGCCCCGGGTCAAACGGGACACTGAAGCTTTCTTT. This sequence encodes CASRPRVKRDTEAFF.

The chain carries TRBV23-1 and TRBJ2-7; TRBD1 aligns across 7 bases. TRBV23-1 is an ORF, with its function uncertain. After removal of 10 bases from V and 1 base from J, the junction contained 10 bases not matched to a gene. This CDR3 has 14 amino acids. CDR3 protein: CANLGGAPSYEQYF. The CDR3 nucleotides read TGCGCCAACCTAGGGGGCGCACCATCCTACGAGCAGTACTTC.

This chain uses TRBV11-3 with TRBJ1-5, with TRBD1 matching 8 bases. Germline CDR1 SGHNT, CDR2 YENEEA. The CDR3 runs to 15 residues. J gave up 4 bases and V 9 bases, and 11 bases lay outside the gene matches. In DNA, the CDR3 is TGTGCCAGAGGGGGGGGTGACAGGGGAAATCAGCCCCAGCATTTT. Protein sequence: CARGGGDRGNQPQHF.

J is TRBJ2-7 and V is TRBV27; TRBD2 matches at 13 bases. Germline trimming cut 5 bases from V and 4 bases from J; bases unmatched to any gene: 5. The CDR3 has 15 amino acids. Germline V lookup: CDR1 MNHEY, CDR2 SMNVEV (reference sequence). Here the CDR3 DNA reads TGTGCCAGCAGTCCCCGACTAGCGGGAGGTTACGAGCAGTACTTC. This codes for CASSPRLAGGYEQYF.

The chain combines TRBV28 with TRBJ2-3, with D possibly TRBD2 on 6 matching bases. Germline V lookup: CDR1 MDHEN, CDR2 SYDVKM. This CDR3 contains 17 residues. Trimming removed 2 bases at V and 0 bases at J, with 15 bases between. CDR3 coding DNA: TGTGCCAGCAGTTTAGGGCAGGGAGGCCTAAGCACAGATACGCAGTATTTT. Translation: CASSLGQGGLSTDTQYF.

V is TRBV15 and J is TRBJ2-5, with 8 bases identical to TRBD1. The end of the DNA is better explained by TRBJ2-7, so the J call may be wrong. The CDR3 extends over 15 amino acids. Germline V CDR1 and CDR2: LNHNV, YYDKDF (reference sequence). The CDR3 bases are TGTGCCACCAGCAGACGACAGGGGTCGTTGTACGAGCAGTACTTC. Its translation is CATSRRQGSLYEQYF.

The genes are TRBV4-3 and TRBJ1-2; D call uncertain. Deletions cut 0 bases from V and 7 bases from J, with 9 bases between. This CDR3 is built from 13 residues. Germline V gene lookup returns CDR1 LGHNA and CDR2 YSLEER. The CDR3 coding sequence is TGCGCCAGCAGCCAAGATGGGCAGACTGGCTACACCTTC. It encodes CASSQDGQTGYTF.

The V gene is TRBV7-9, the J gene TRBJ2-3; weak D call: TRBD1 (6 bases). CDR3 length equals 14 residues. CDR1 SEHNR and CDR2 FQNEAQ come from the germline V gene (reference sequence). Between the trimmed V and J ends, which lost 0 bases and 6 bases, there was a span of 10 bases. The CDR3 sequence: CASSLADRGDTQYF. The CDR3 DNA reads as TGTGCCAGCAGCTTAGCGGACAGAGGGGATACGCAGTATTTT.

The J gene is TRBJ2-7, the V gene TRBV5-4; 9 nucleotides agree with TRBD2. The trim removed 4 bases at V and 6 bases at J, leaving 14 bases unmatched. This CDR3 spans 16 amino acids. Germline CDR1 is SGHNT and CDR2 is YYREEE (reference sequence). The CDR3 nucleotides read TGTGCCAGCAGCCGGGTAGCGGGAGCCTTTGGGATCGAGCAGTACTTC. Translation: CASSRVAGAFGIEQYF.